This entry lists 8 T cell receptor beta chains sequenced from one sample in a study of blood T cell repertoires in COVID-19. Assay: immunoSEQ multiplex PCR; the TCRdb copy retains only in-frame clones and omits some. The table has about 150,000 clones, around 84% seen once. The sequencing sample was made of peripheral blood. These receptors originate from a woman aged 60 to 75 with COVID-19, enrolled during active disease.

The chain uses TRBV19 and TRBJ1-3; TRBD1 aligns across 8 bases. This CDR3 is 15 amino acids long. Trimming cost V 5 bases and J 4 bases; bases outside gene matches: 7. CDR1 LNHDA and CDR2 SQIVND come from the germline V gene (reference sequence). The CDR3: CASSLWTGLGNTIYF. The DNA of the CDR3 is TGTGCCAGTAGTTTATGGACAGGGTTAGGAAACACCATATATTTT. Looking up the rest from reference TRBV19 and TRBJ1-3 gives the full variable domain: DGGITQSPKYLFRKEGQNVTLSCEQNLNHDAMYWYRQDPGQGLRLIYYSQIVNDFQKGDIAEGYSVSREKKESFPLTVTSAQKNPTAFYLCASSLWTGLGNTIYFGEGSWLTVV.

V is TRBV7-9 and J is TRBJ2-5; TRBD1 aligns across 8 bases. Trimming cost V 4 bases and J 4 bases; bases outside gene matches: 8. The V gene's germline CDR1 is SEHNR and CDR2 FQNEAQ (reference sequence). The CDR3 has 15 amino acids. The CDR3: CASSSSGGLGETQYF. The CDR3 DNA is TGTGCCAGCAGCTCATCAGGGGGCTTGGGAGAGACCCAGTACTTC.

The chain carries TRBV7-3 and TRBJ1-1; D remains unclear. The ends were cut back, 2 bases at V and 8 bases at J, with 21 bases in the middle. Per the germline V gene, CDR1 is SGHTA and CDR2 is FQGTGA. The CDR3 runs to 16 residues. The CDR3 coding sequence is TGTGCCAGCAGCTTAGATATAATTCGGGGAACCACCGAAGCTTTCTTT. Protein product: CASSLDIIRGTTEAFF.

The rearrangement links TRBV15 to TRBJ2-1; the match to TRBD2 covers 8 bases. The V gene's germline CDR1 is LNHNV and CDR2 YYDKDF (reference sequence). V gave up 0 bases and J gave up 8 bases; unmatched junction bases: 9. The CDR3 runs to 16 residues. DNA for the CDR3: TGTGCCACCAGCAGAGAAAAGGGCGGGGGGCGTGATGAGCAGTTCTTC. Amino acids: CATSREKGGGRDEQFF.

The chain is built from TRBV9 and TRBJ2-5; 9 bases line up with TRBD2. CDR3 length equals 15 residues. Germline-derived CDR1 and CDR2 are SGDLS and YYNGEE. Trimming cost V 0 bases and J 5 bases; bases outside gene matches: 5. The CDR3 DNA is TGTGCCAGCAGCGTAGGGCTAGCGGGAAGGGAGACCCAGTACTTC. Its translation: CASSVGLAGRETQYF.

CDR3: CASGPGTLVSSPLHF. The DNA for the CDR3 is TGTGCTAGTGGTCCCGGGACTCTCGTAAGTTCACCCCTCCACTTT. The chain combines TRBV12-5 with TRBJ1-6, with TRBD1 as a possible D gene (5 bases). Germline V gene sequence: CDR1 LGHNT, CDR2 FRNRAP. The germline V and J ends were trimmed by 5 bases and 9 bases, with 17 bases remaining between them. The CDR3 has 15 residues.

This clone was seen just once. The gene calls are TRBV11-2 and TRBJ2-7; TRBD2 aligns across 12 bases. Losses at the gene ends were 5 bases for V and 2 bases for J; bases not matched to a gene: 4. The germline CDR1 and CDR2 sequences are SGHAT and FQNNGV. The CDR3 is 15 amino acids. CDR3 residues: CASSALAGGPYEQYF. The CDR3, as DNA: TGTGCCAGCAGCGCCCTAGCGGGAGGGCCCTACGAGCAGTACTTC.

The genes are TRBV9 and TRBJ2-1; TRBD2 agrees at 9 bases. V trimming: 0 bases; J trimming: 4 bases; junction bases outside the gene matches: 11. CDR3 size: 18 residues. Germline V gene data show CDR1 as SGDLS and CDR2 as YYNGEE. The CDR3 bases are TGTGCCAGCAGCGTAGCTACTATGGTAGCGGGAGTATACAATGAGCAGTTCTTC. Its translation: CASSVATMVAGVYNEQFF.